Listed here are 11 T cell receptor beta chains from one sample, sequenced in a study of neoadjuvant nivolumab and ipilimumab in lung cancer. Clones were read by immunoSEQ multiplex PCR, and TCRdb kept only the in-frame ones, dropping some. There are approximately 40,000 clones in the sample; approximately 89% occur only once, and approximately 3.5% lies in the top ten. This specimen was peripheral blood, taken before neoadjuvant nivolumab, alone or with ipilimumab. The receptors shown here come from an adult with non-small cell lung cancer.

This chain joins TRBV2 and TRBJ1-1, with D tentatively TRBD1 (5 bases). Germline loops: CDR1 SNHLY, CDR2 FYNNEI. The CDR3 has 14 amino acids. V lost 8 bases to trimming and J lost 5 bases, with 18 bases between them. In DNA, the CDR3 is TGTGCCAGCGTACTGGGGGGGGGAGGAACTGAAGCTTTCTTT. This encodes CASVLGGGGTEAFF.

The chain couples TRBV6-1 to TRBJ2-1; D might be TRBD2 (5 bases). Germline CDR1 is MNHNS and CDR2 is SASEGT. CDR3 size: 16 residues. The V and J ends lost 1 base and 7 bases respectively, with 17 bases between them. This CDR3 is CASSEVGSSGGNEQFF. The CDR3, as DNA: TGTGCCAGCAGTGAAGTTGGGTCCTCGGGCGGGAATGAGCAGTTCTTC.

The rearrangement uses TRBV28 and TRBJ2-7; TRBD1 matches at 7 bases. Trimming took 7 bases from V and 0 from J; bases not matched to a gene: 3. The germline V gene encodes CDR1 MDHEN and CDR2 SYDVKM. The CDR3 covers 13 residues. CDR3 coding DNA: TGTGCCAGCACGGGACAGTCCTCCTACGAGCAGTACTTC. Its translation is CASTGQSSYEQYF. The variable domain in full, completed from reference TRBV28 and TRBJ2-7, reads DVKVTQSSRYLVKRTGEKVFLECVQDMDHENMFWYRQDPGLGLRLIYFSYDVKMKEKGDIPEGYSVSREKKERFSLILESASTNQTSMYLCASTGQSSYEQYFGPGTRLTVT.

V and J are TRBV6-5 and TRBJ2-7; 8 nucleotides align to TRBD2. Germline CDR1 reads MNHEY; CDR2 reads SVGAGI. The CDR3 covers 15 residues. After removal of 2 bases from V and 3 bases from J, the junction contained 6 bases not matched to a gene. CDR3 residues: CASSYGATSGYEQYF. The CDR3 DNA follows: TGTGCCAGCAGTTACGGCGCTACTAGCGGCTACGAGCAGTACTTC.

The V gene is TRBV18, the J gene TRBJ2-7; 8 nucleotides match TRBD1. The CDR3 contains 13 residues. The germline V gene has CDR1 KGHSH and CDR2 LQKENI. V was pared by 6 bases and J by 2 bases, with 3 bases of the junction left unmatched. The CDR3 nucleotides read TGTGCCAGCTCGCGACAGGGGACCTACGAGCAGTACTTC. Its protein product is CASSRQGTYEQYF.

The gene calls are TRBV6-1 and TRBJ1-2; D call uncertain. CDR3 length equals 14 residues. V was shortened by 2 bases and J by 7 bases, with 14 bases between the two germline ends. CDR1 MNHNS and CDR2 SASEGT come from the germline V gene. This chain's CDR3 is CASSERRELSGYTF. As DNA, the CDR3 is TGTGCCAGCAGTGAAAGGAGGGAGCTTAGTGGCTACACCTTC.

The chain recombines TRBV7-2 with TRBJ2-2; tentatively, D is TRBD1 (6 bases). Germline V gene data show CDR1 as SGHTA and CDR2 as FQGNSA. The CDR3 has 15 amino acids. V was clipped by 5 bases and J by 4 bases, with 14 bases between them. The DNA of the CDR3 is TGTGCCAGCAGCCCCGCGATGGGGGCCACCGGGGAGCTGTTTTTT. Protein sequence: CASSPAMGATGELFF.

The rearrangement links TRBV6-4 to TRBJ2-3; D could derive from TRBD1 or TRBD2 (5 bases each). The germline V and J ends were trimmed by 3 bases and 3 bases, with 13 bases remaining between them. Per germline, CDR1 MRHNA and CDR2 SNTAGT. The CDR3 consists of 15 residues. CDR3 amino acids: CASSERGGETDTQYF. CDR3 in DNA: TGTGCCAGCAGTGAGAGGGGTGGGGAGACAGATACGCAGTATTTT.

The V gene is TRBV9, the J gene TRBJ1-2; the D is unclear. This CDR3 region has 14 residues. Germline V gene lookup returns CDR1 SGDLS and CDR2 YYNGEE. V was cut by 0 bases and J by 2 bases, with 8 bases left in between. The CDR3 DNA reads TGTGCCAGCAGCGTAGCTCAAGAAAACTATGGCTACACCTTC. Amino acids: CASSVAQENYGYTF.

The rearrangement joins TRBV7-2 to TRBJ2-4, with D possibly being TRBD2 (6 bases). CDR3 length equals 15 residues. Trimming took off 1 base at V and 8 bases at J, with 15 bases between the two ends. Germline V lookup: CDR1 SGHTA, CDR2 FQGNSA. CDR3 loop: CASSLGGRRDDIQYF. The CDR3 DNA follows: TGTGCCAGCAGCTTAGGAGGTAGGAGGGATGACATTCAGTACTTC.

The rearrangement uses TRBV6-5 and TRBJ2-3, with a tentative D call TRBD1 (5 bases). This CDR3 is 13 amino acids long. Germline assignment: CDR1 MNHEY and CDR2 SVGAGI. V lost 7 bases and J lost 4, with 12 bases in between. The CDR3 DNA follows: TGTGCCAGCAAAGGGAAGGGGTCAGATACGCAGTATTTT. Protein: CASKGKGSDTQYF.